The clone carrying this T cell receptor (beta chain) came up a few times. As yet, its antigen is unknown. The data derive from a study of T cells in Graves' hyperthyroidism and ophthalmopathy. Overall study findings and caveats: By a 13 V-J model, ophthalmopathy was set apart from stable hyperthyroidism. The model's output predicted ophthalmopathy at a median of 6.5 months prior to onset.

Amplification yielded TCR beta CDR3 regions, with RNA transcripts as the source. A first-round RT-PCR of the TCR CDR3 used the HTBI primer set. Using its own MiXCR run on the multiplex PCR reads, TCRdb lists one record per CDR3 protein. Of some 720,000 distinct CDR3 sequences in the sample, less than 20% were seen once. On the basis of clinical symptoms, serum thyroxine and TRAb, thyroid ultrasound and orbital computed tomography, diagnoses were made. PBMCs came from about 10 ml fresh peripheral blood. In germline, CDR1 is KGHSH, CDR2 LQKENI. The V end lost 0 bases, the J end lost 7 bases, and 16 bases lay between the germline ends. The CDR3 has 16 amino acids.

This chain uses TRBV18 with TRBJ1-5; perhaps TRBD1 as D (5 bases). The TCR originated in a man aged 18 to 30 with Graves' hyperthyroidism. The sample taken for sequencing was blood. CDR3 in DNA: TGTGCCAGCTCACCACCCACGGGACGGGGCGACCAGCCCCAGCATTTT. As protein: CASSPPTGRGDQPQHF.